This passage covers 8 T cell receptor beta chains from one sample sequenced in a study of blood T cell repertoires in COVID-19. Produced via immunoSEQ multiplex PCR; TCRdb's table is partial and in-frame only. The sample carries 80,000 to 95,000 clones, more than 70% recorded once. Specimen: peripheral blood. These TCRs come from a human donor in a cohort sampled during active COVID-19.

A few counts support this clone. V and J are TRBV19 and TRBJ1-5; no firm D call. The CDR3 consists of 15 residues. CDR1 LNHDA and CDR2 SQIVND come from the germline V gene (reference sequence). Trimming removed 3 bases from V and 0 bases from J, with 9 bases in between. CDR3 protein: CASSIRGFSNQPQHF. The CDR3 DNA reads TGTGCCAGTAGTATTAGAGGGTTTAGCAATCAGCCCCAGCATTTT.

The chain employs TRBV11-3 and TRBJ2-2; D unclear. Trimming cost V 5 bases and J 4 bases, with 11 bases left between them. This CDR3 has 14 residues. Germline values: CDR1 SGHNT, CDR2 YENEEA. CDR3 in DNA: TGTGCCAGCAGCGGAAGGTCGGGCACCGGGGAGCTGTTTTTT. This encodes CASSGRSGTGELFF.

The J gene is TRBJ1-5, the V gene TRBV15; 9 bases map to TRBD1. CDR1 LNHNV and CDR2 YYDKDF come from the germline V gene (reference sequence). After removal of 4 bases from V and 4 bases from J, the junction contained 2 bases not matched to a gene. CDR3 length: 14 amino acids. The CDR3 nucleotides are TGTGCCACCAGCATGGACAGGGGTAATCAGCCCCAGCATTTT. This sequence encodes CATSMDRGNQPQHF. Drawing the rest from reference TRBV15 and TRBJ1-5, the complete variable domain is DAMVIQNPRYQVTQFGKPVTLSCSQTLNHNVMYWYQQKSSQAPKLLFHYYDKDFNNEADTPDNFQSRRPNTSFCFLDIRSPGLGDTAMYLCATSMDRGNQPQHFGDGTRLSIL.

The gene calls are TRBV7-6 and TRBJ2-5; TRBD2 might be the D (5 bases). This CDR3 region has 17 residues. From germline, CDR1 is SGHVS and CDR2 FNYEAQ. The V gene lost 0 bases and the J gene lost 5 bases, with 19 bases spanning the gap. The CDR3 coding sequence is TGTGCCAGCAGCTTAGCCCCCGTACAGATGGAGCGGGAGACCCAGTACTTC. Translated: CASSLAPVQMERETQYF. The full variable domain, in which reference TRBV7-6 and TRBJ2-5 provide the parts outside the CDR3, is GAGVSQSPRYKVTKRGQDVALRCDPISGHVSLYWYRQALGQGPEFLTYFNYEAQQDKSGLPNDRFSAERPEGSISTLTIQRTEQRDSAMYRCASSLAPVQMERETQYFGPGTRLLVL.

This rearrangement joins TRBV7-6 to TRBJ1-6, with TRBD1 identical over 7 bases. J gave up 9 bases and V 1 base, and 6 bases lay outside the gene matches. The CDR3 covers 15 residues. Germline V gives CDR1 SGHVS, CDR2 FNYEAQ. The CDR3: CASSLEFQGGSPLHF. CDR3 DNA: TGTGCCAGCAGCTTAGAATTTCAGGGGGGTTCACCCCTCCACTTT.

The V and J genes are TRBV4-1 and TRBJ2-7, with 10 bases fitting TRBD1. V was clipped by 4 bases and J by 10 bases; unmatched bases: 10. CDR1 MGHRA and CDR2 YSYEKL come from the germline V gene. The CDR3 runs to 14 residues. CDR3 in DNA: TGCGCCAGCAGCCCAGGGACAGGGGCCACCCCTCAGTACTTC. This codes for CASSPGTGATPQYF.

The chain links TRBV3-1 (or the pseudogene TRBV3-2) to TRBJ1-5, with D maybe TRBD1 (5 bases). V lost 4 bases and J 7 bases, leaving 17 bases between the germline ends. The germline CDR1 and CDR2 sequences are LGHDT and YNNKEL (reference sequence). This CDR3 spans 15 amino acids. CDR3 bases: TGTGCCAGCAGCCGGGCCCGGGGGGAGGACCAGCCCCAGCATTTT. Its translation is CASSRARGEDQPQHF.

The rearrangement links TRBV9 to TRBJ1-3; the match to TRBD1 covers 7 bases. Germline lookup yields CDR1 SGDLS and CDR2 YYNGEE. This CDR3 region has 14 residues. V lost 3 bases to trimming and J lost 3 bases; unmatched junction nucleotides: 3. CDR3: CASSGQGGGNTIYF. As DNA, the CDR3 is TGTGCCAGCAGCGGACAGGGAGGTGGAAACACCATATATTTT.